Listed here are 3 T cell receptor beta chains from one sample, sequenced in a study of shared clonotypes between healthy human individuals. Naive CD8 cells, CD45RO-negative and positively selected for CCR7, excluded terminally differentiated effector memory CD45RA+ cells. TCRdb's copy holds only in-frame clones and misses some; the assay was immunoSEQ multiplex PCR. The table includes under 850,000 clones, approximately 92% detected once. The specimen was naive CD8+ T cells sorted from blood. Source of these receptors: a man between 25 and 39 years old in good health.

This CDR3 reads CASSQVSGTPSYEQYF. For the CDR3, the DNA is TGTGCCAGCAGCCAAGTTTCAGGGACACCCAGCTACGAGCAGTACTTC. The rearrangement joins TRBV14 to TRBJ2-7, with D perhaps TRBD1 (6 bases). The CDR3 length is 16 residues. V gave up 1 base and J gave up 3 bases, with 16 bases separating them. Germline loops: CDR1 SGHDN, CDR2 FVKESK.

The CDR3 bases are TGCGCCAGCAGCCCGTGGCATGGGGGCGCTGGGACAGATACGCAGTATTTT. It translates to CASSPWHGGAGTDTQYF. This chain uses TRBV5-1 with TRBJ2-3; D may be TRBD1 (6 bases). The CDR3 loop spans 17 amino acids. From germline, CDR1 is SGHRS and CDR2 YFSETQ. The V end lost 4 bases, the J end lost 3 bases, and 21 bases lay between the germline ends. Supplemented by reference TRBV5-1 and TRBJ2-3, the full variable domain reads KAGVTQTPRYLIKTRGQQVTLSCSPISGHRSVSWYQQTPGQGLQFLFEYFSETQRNKGNFPGRFSGRQFSNSRSEMNVSTLELGDSALYLCASSPWHGGAGTDTQYFGPGTRLTVL.

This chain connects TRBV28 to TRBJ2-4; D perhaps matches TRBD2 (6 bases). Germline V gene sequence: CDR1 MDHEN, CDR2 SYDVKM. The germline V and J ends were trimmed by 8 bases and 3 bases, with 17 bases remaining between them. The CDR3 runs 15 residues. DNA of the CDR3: TGTGCCAGCGTCCCCGGGAGAGAGGACAAAAACATTCAGTACTTC. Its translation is CASVPGREDKNIQYF.